This T cell receptor (beta chain) was identified in a study of blood T cell repertoires in COVID-19. The overall study: PBMCs, B-cell-depleted T cells, or T cells were the source of the cDNA or gDNA that made up the material.

Germline V gene sequence: CDR1 MDHEN, CDR2 SYDVKM. This CDR3 comprises 16 residues. With 3 bases clipped from V and 2 bases from J, the junction kept 9 bases outside the gene matches. The table came from immunoSEQ multiplex PCR; TCRdb's copy has only in-frame clones and leaves some out. The sample lists about 250,000 clones; approximately 90% were seen once. The chain couples TRBV28 to TRBJ2-7; TRBD2 agrees at 8 bases. Source material: peripheral blood. The origin of this receptor is a man aged 18 to 30 with active or convalescent COVID-19. The CDR3 DNA follows: TGTGCCAGCAGTTTTTCACCGGGAGGGCAGACCTACGAGCAGTACTTC. Translated, it gives CASSFSPGGQTYEQYF.